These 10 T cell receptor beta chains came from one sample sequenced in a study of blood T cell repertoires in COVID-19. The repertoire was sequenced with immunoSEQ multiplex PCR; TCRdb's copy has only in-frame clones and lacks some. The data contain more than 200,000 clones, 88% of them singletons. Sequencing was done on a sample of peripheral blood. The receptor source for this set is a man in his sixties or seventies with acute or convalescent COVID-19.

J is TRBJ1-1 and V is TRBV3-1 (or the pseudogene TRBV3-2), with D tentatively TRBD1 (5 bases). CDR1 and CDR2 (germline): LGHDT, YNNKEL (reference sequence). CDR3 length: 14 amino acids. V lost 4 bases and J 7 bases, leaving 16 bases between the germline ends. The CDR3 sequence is CASSRSRRGGEAFF. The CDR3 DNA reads TGTGCCAGCAGCCGATCTAGGAGGGGCGGTGAAGCTTTCTTT.

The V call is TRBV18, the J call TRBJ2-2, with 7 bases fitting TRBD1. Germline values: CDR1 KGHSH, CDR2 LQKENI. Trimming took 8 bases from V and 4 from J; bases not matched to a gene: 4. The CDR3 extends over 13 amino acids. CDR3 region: CASTTGITGELFF. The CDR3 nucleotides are TGTGCCAGCACGACAGGGATCACCGGGGAGCTGTTTTTT.

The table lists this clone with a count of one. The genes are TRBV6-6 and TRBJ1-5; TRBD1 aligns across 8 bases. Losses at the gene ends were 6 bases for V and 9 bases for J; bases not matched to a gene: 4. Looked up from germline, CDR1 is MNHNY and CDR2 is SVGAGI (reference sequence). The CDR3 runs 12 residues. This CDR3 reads CASRTGDGPQHF. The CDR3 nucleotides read TGTGCCAGCAGGACAGGGGACGGGCCCCAGCATTTT.

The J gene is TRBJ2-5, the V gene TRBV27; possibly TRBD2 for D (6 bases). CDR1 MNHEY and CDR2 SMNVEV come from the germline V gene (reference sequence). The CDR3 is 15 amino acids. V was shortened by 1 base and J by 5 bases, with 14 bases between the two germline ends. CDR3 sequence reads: CASSLYGSGHETQYF. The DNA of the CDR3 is TGTGCCAGCAGTTTATACGGGAGCGGTCATGAGACCCAGTACTTC.

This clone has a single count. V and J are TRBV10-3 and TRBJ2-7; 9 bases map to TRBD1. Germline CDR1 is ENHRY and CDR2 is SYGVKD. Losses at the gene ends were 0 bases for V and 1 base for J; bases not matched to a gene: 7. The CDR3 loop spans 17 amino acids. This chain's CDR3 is CAISESGRGQGSYEQYF. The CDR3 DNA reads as TGTGCCATCAGTGAGTCCGGTCGGGGACAGGGATCCTACGAGCAGTACTTC.

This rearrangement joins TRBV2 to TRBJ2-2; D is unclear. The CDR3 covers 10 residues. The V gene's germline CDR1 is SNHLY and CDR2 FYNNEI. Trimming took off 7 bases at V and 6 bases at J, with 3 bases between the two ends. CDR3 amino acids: CASTAGELFF. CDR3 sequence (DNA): TGTGCCAGCACCGCCGGGGAGCTGTTTTTT. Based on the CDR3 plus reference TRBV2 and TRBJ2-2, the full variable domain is EPEVTQTPSHQVTQMGQEVILRCVPISNHLYFYWYRQILGQKVEFLVSFYNNEISEKSEIFDDQFSVERPDGSNFTLKIRSTKLEDSAMYFCASTAGELFFGEGSRLTVL.

In DNA, the CDR3 is TGTGCCAGCAGCTTGGCTGCAGGGATCGGCTACACCTTC. It codes for CASSLAAGIGYTF. V and J are TRBV5-4 and TRBJ1-2; D is perhaps TRBD1 (5 bases). The V and J ends lost 0 bases and 8 bases respectively, with 11 bases between them. There are 13 residues in the CDR3. The V gene's germline CDR1 is SGHNT and CDR2 YYREEE (reference sequence).

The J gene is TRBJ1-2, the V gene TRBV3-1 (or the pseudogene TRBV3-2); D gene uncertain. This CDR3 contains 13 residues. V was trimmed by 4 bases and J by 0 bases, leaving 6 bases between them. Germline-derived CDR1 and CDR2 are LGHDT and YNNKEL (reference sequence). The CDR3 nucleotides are TGTGCCAGCAGCCCATACTCTAACTATGGCTACACCTTC. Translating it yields CASSPYSNYGYTF.

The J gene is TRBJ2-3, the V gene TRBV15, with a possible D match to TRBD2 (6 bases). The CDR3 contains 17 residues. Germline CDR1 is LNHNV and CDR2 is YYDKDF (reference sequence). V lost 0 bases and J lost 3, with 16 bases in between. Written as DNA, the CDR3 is TGTGCCACCAGCAGAGATAGCGGAGGATTCCGGACAGATACGCAGTATTTT. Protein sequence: CATSRDSGGFRTDTQYF. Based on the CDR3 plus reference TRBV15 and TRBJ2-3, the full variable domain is DAMVIQNPRYQVTQFGKPVTLSCSQTLNHNVMYWYQQKSSQAPKLLFHYYDKDFNNEADTPDNFQSRRPNTSFCFLDIRSPGLGDTAMYLCATSRDSGGFRTDTQYFGPGTRLTVL.

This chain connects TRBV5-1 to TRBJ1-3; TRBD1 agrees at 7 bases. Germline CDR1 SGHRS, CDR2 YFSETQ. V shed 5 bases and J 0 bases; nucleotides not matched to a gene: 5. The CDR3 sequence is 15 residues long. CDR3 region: CASRPTGFSGNTIYF. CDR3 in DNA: TGCGCCAGCAGGCCGACAGGGTTCTCTGGAAACACCATATATTTT. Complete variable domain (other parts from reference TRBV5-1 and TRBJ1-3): KAGVTQTPRYLIKTRGQQVTLSCSPISGHRSVSWYQQTPGQGLQFLFEYFSETQRNKGNFPGRFSGRQFSNSRSEMNVSTLELGDSALYLCASRPTGFSGNTIYFGEGSWLTVV.